What follows are 29 T cell receptor beta chains derived from one specimen sequenced in a study of blood T cell repertoires in COVID-19. The method was immunoSEQ multiplex PCR; TCRdb's version includes in-frame clones alone and lacks a portion of them. The sample carries 120,000 or so clones, 80% recorded once. The sample taken for sequencing was peripheral blood. Every receptor here comes from a human donor in a cohort sampled during active COVID-19.

Worth noting for this clone: Different DNA sequences within this sample yield the same CDR3. This chain joins TRBV5-1 and TRBJ1-2; maybe TRBD1 (6 bases). The CDR3 loop spans 13 amino acids. CDR1 and CDR2 (germline): SGHRS, YFSETQ. The ends were cut back, 3 bases at V and 5 bases at J, with 11 bases in the middle. CDR3 residues: CASSSTGNYGYTF. The DNA for the CDR3 is TGCGCCAGCAGCTCTACAGGGAATTATGGCTACACCTTC.

The rearrangement uses TRBV6-5 and TRBJ1-2; 7 nucleotides agree with TRBD1. The CDR3 covers 16 residues. Germline CDR1 MNHEY, CDR2 SVGAGI. The J segment lost 3 bases and the V segment lost 0 bases, leaving 7 bases of the junction unmatched. CDR3 in DNA: TGTGCCAGCAGTTACTCGAAGGGGGACAGCGACTATGGCTACACCTTC. Translated, it gives CASSYSKGDSDYGYTF.

This CDR3 is CAISGPGIEKLFF. CDR3 bases: TGTGCCATCAGTGGCCCAGGGATTGAAAAACTGTTTTTT. This sequence joins TRBV10-3 and TRBJ1-4, with D possibly being TRBD1 (5 bases). The ends were cut back, 4 bases at V and 7 bases at J, with 10 bases in the middle. CDR1 is ENHRY, CDR2 SYGVKD, per germline. The CDR3 is 13 amino acids.

This chain connects TRBV7-2 to TRBJ2-7, with 11 bases that match TRBD2. V gave up 5 bases and J gave up 7 bases; unmatched junction bases: 13. Germline CDR1 is SGHTA and CDR2 is FQGNSA. The CDR3 runs 16 residues. The DNA of the CDR3 is TGTGCCAGCAGCACCGCCTTAGCGGGAGGGCCGGGGGAGCAGTACTTC. Translation: CASSTALAGGPGEQYF.

This chain links TRBV11-2 with TRBJ1-1; D is uncertain. This CDR3 spans 13 amino acids. Trimming removed 0 bases from V and 6 bases from J, with 8 bases in between. The germline V gene has CDR1 SGHAT and CDR2 FQNNGV. As DNA, the CDR3 is TGTGCCAGCAGCTTAGACGGGTTCTCTGAAGCTTTCTTT. It specifies CASSLDGFSEAFF.

This clone has a single count. This chain connects TRBV6-5 to TRBJ1-6, with no clear D. V dropped 2 bases and J dropped 5 bases, with 7 bases sitting between them. The length of the CDR3 is 14 residues. Germline assignment: CDR1 MNHEY and CDR2 SVGAGI. As DNA, the CDR3 is TGTGCCAGCAGTTACGCGGGGAATAATTCACCCCTCCACTTT. Its translation is CASSYAGNNSPLHF.

This clone was counted at least ten times. The chain recombines TRBV28 with TRBJ1-1, with 8 bases aligning to TRBD1. After removal of 2 bases from V and 5 bases from J, the junction contained 4 bases not matched to a gene. CDR3 length equals 14 residues. The germline V gene encodes CDR1 MDHEN and CDR2 SYDVKM. The chain's CDR3 is CASSLPGGGTEAFF. The CDR3 bases are TGTGCCAGCAGTTTACCAGGGGGCGGTACTGAAGCTTTCTTT.

The CDR3 nucleotides are TGTGCCAGCAGCAAAGGGGGTAGGACTTACGAGCAGTACTTC. The encoded protein is CASSKGGRTYEQYF. The chain has TRBV21-1 and TRBJ2-7; the table's D call of TRBD2 was not tested on the DNA. TRBV21-1 is tagged as a pseudogene. The CDR3 consists of 14 residues.

Points on this clone: Germline and junction disagree at one end, which may indicate a read error. The chain has TRBV6-5 and TRBJ1-6; TRBD1 aligns across 8 bases. The germline CDR1 and CDR2 sequences are MNHEY and SVGAGI. This CDR3 contains 14 residues. This chain's CDR3 is CASRSLSGTGPKLF. The CDR3 DNA reads TGTGCCAGCAGGAGCCTTTCCGGGACAGGCCCTAAACTTTTT.

V usage is TRBV7-9 and J usage is TRBJ2-3; 8 nucleotides align to TRBD1. Germline lookup yields CDR1 SEHNR and CDR2 FQNEAQ (reference sequence). V gave up 5 bases and J gave up 3 bases; unmatched junction bases: 10. CDR3 size: 16 residues. CDR3 coding DNA: TGTGCCAGCAGCGCTCCGGGACAGGCCACTACAGATACGCAGTATTTT. Translated, it gives CASSAPGQATTDTQYF.

This clone turned up a few times. This CDR3 is also generated by other DNA sequences in the sample. The chain combines TRBV7-2 with TRBJ2-7, with D perhaps matching TRBD2 (6 bases). V dropped 1 base and J dropped 1 base, with 8 bases sitting between them. Germline V gene lookup returns CDR1 SGHTA and CDR2 FQGNSA. The CDR3 runs 14 residues. This CDR3 reads CASSLGRGSYEQYF. The CDR3 coding sequence is TGTGCCAGCAGCTTAGGGAGGGGATCCTACGAGCAGTACTTC.

The chain employs TRBV28 and TRBJ1-1; D not certain. There are 13 residues in the CDR3. The V end was cut by 6 bases, the J end by 3 bases, with 11 bases between. Germline V lookup: CDR1 MDHEN, CDR2 SYDVKM. CDR3 amino acids: CASRVSRDTEAFF. The CDR3 region has the DNA TGTGCCAGCAGGGTCTCGAGGGACACTGAAGCTTTCTTT.

This sequence joins TRBV3-1 (or the pseudogene TRBV3-2) and TRBJ1-4, with D unresolved. Germline assignment: CDR1 LGHDT and CDR2 YNNKEL (reference sequence). The CDR3 has 13 amino acids. V was clipped by 0 bases and J by 10 bases, with 9 bases between them. CDR3 in DNA: TGTGCCAGCAGCCAAGAGAGAGGCGGAAAACTGTTTTTT. Protein product: CASSQERGGKLFF.

The chain combines TRBV21-1 with TRBJ1-2; the table's TRBD1 call for D was not verified on the DNA. TRBV21-1 corresponds to a pseudogene. The CDR3 consists of 16 residues. The CDR3 sequence: CASSKKLDITNYGYTF. DNA for the CDR3: TGTGCCAGCAGCAAAAAGTTAGACATTACTAACTATGGCTACACCTTC.

The genes are TRBV7-2 and TRBJ2-7, with D uncertain. Per the germline V gene, CDR1 is SGHTA and CDR2 is FQGNSA. This CDR3 is built from 12 residues. Trimming removed 4 bases at V and 2 bases at J, with 6 bases between. CDR3 protein: CASSSTPYEQYF. As DNA, the CDR3 is TGTGCCAGCAGCTCCACACCCTACGAGCAGTACTTC.

The chain has TRBV5-4 and TRBJ2-2; 9 nucleotides line up with TRBD2. The V segment lost 1 base and the J segment 5 bases; nucleotides outside the gene matches: 0. Germline V CDR1 and CDR2: SGHNT, YYREEE (reference sequence). The length of the CDR3 is 14 residues. This chain's CDR3 is CASSLSGRTGELFF. CDR3 sequence (DNA): TGTGCCAGCAGCTTGAGCGGGAGGACCGGGGAGCTGTTTTTT.

V usage is TRBV6-6 and J usage is TRBJ1-1; 9 bases are shared with TRBD1. Germline V gives CDR1 MNHNY, CDR2 SVGAGI (reference sequence). There are 13 residues in the CDR3. J gave up 4 bases and V 8 bases, and 5 bases lay outside the gene matches. The CDR3 loop reads CASGTGRGTEAFF. CDR3 in DNA: TGTGCCAGCGGGACAGGGCGGGGCACTGAAGCTTTCTTT.

V usage is TRBV18 and J usage is TRBJ2-7, with 8 bases fitting TRBD1. The V gene end was trimmed by 2 bases and the J gene end by 3 bases; junction bases not matched to a gene: 6. CDR1 KGHSH and CDR2 LQKENI come from the germline V gene. This CDR3 is 15 amino acids long. The CDR3 coding sequence is TGTGCCAGCTCACCAGGGGCAGGGGGCAGCTACGAGCAGTACTTC. Amino acids: CASSPGAGGSYEQYF.

The V and J genes are TRBV4-3 and TRBJ2-6, with no clear D. This CDR3 comprises 15 residues. Germline CDR1 is LGHNA and CDR2 is YSLEER. V was clipped by 4 bases and J by 0 bases, with 7 bases between them. The CDR3 coding sequence is TGCGCCAGCAGCCCCACAGCCTCTGGGGCCAACGTCCTGACTTTC. Its translation: CASSPTASGANVLTF.

This chain connects TRBV27 to TRBJ1-1; perhaps TRBD1 as D (5 bases). Germline V lookup: CDR1 MNHEY, CDR2 SMNVEV (reference sequence). The CDR3 consists of 12 residues. V was shortened by 6 bases and J by 10 bases, with 15 bases between the two germline ends. In nucleotides, the CDR3 is TGTGCCAGCAGGCCTATCGGGGGTGCAGCTTTCTTT. This encodes CASRPIGGAAFF.

V is TRBV5-4 and J is TRBJ2-5; possible D gene TRBD1, 5 bases. CDR3 length equals 16 residues. V was clipped by 0 bases and J by 5 bases, with 17 bases between them. Germline CDR1 reads SGHNT; CDR2 reads YYREEE (reference sequence). The CDR3 sequence is CASSLGGAQALETQYF. The CDR3 region has the DNA TGTGCCAGCAGCTTGGGGGGCGCGCAGGCGTTGGAGACCCAGTACTTC.

The chain recombines TRBV6-5 with TRBJ2-7, with 10 bases aligning to TRBD1. CDR3 length: 14 amino acids. Losses at the gene ends were 4 bases for V and 7 bases for J; bases not matched to a gene: 7. Looked up from germline, CDR1 is MNHEY and CDR2 is SVGAGI. The DNA for the CDR3 is TGTGCCAGCAGTTGGGGACAGGGGCGGGAGGAGCAGTACTTC. Translated: CASSWGQGREEQYF.

The chain employs TRBV6-2 or TRBV6-3 and TRBJ2-7; D perhaps matches TRBD2 (6 bases). V was trimmed by 4 bases and J by 3 bases, leaving 10 bases between them. This CDR3 spans 13 amino acids. Germline CDR1 reads MNHEY; CDR2 reads SVGEGT. The DNA of the CDR3 is TGTGCCAGCAGTTGGAGGGCTGACTACGAGCAGTACTTC. It translates to CASSWRADYEQYF.

The gene calls are TRBV27 and TRBJ2-2; TRBD2 might be the D (6 bases). The CDR3 totals 18 residues. Trimming removed 0 bases from V and 4 bases from J, with 18 bases in between. Germline values: CDR1 MNHEY, CDR2 SMNVEV (reference sequence). In nucleotides, the CDR3 is TGTGCCAGCAGTTTATCGGCAGTCGGGGGAGCCCCCACCGGGGAGCTGTTTTTT. It specifies CASSLSAVGGAPTGELFF.

This clone occurred a few times. V gene TRBV5-6 combines with J gene TRBJ1-2; 7 nucleotides line up with TRBD1. The trim removed 4 bases at V and 5 bases at J, leaving 8 bases unmatched. The CDR3 is 14 amino acids. Per the germline V gene, CDR1 is SGHDT and CDR2 is YYEEEE. CDR3 DNA: TGTGCCAGCAGCAGAGAGACAGGGTTTTATGGCTACACCTTC. Amino acids: CASSRETGFYGYTF.

As concerns this clone: Other DNA sequences within the sample encode an identical CDR3. The chain couples TRBV18 to TRBJ1-1, with D unclear. Trimming stripped 3 bases from V and 2 bases from J, with 7 bases between. Germline V gene lookup returns CDR1 KGHSH and CDR2 LQKENI. The CDR3 is 13 amino acids. CDR3 sequence reads: CASSPPVNTEAFF. The CDR3 DNA follows: TGTGCCAGCTCACCCCCGGTAAACACTGAAGCTTTCTTT.

In this sample, this clone turned up once. The rearrangement uses TRBV7-9 and TRBJ2-1, with 9 bases identical to TRBD2. From germline, CDR1 is SEHNR and CDR2 FQNEAQ (reference sequence). CDR3 length: 15 residues. V shed 3 bases, J shed 6 bases, and the junction held 6 bases outside the gene matches. Written as DNA, the CDR3 is TGTGCCAGCAGCTTCTTGGCGGGAGGGGGCAATGAGCAGTTCTTC. This gives the protein CASSFLAGGGNEQFF.

This chain links TRBV9 with TRBJ1-1, with 7 bases fitting TRBD1. Germline assignment: CDR1 SGDLS and CDR2 YYNGEE. The CDR3 runs 13 residues. The J segment lost 5 bases and the V segment lost 3 bases, leaving 4 bases of the junction unmatched. DNA for the CDR3: TGTGCCAGCAGCGCCAGGGGGAAGACTGAAGCTTTCTTT. This gives the protein CASSARGKTEAFF.

The CDR3 DNA is TGCAGCGCCCCCTATGAAGCGGGTACCTACAATGAGCAGTTCTTC. It yields the protein CSAPYEAGTYNEQFF. V gene TRBV29-1 combines with J gene TRBJ2-1; possibly TRBD2 for D (6 bases). The V gene's germline CDR1 is SQVTM and CDR2 ANQGSEA. CDR3 length: 15 amino acids. V shed 7 bases and J shed 2 bases, with 18 bases lying between them.